This T cell receptor beta chain was identified in a study of T cells in Graves' hyperthyroidism and ophthalmopathy. Patients aged 18 to 65 had newly diagnosed hyperthyroidism of under 2 months' duration. Patients having uncontrolled infection, another autoimmune disease, pregnancy or lactation were not included. CDR3 length: 14 residues. CDR1 and CDR2 from the germline V gene are DFQATT and SNEGSKA (reference sequence). This clonotype was seen repeatedly, ten times or more. Its specificity is not known. One end of the junction does not line up with germline, which may come from a read error. The TCR beta CDR3 regions underwent amplification using RNA transcripts as the source. First-round RT-PCR with HTBI primers amplified the TCR CDR3 region. TCRdb independently ran MiXCR on the multiplex PCR reads; one entry per CDR3 protein. Of about 740,000 distinct CDR3 sequences in the sample, 14% were seen once.

Broader study findings: Stable hyperthyroidism was told apart from ophthalmopathy by a model built on 13 V-J features.

This sequence joins TRBV20-1 and TRBJ2-1; 9 bases map to TRBD2. The sample consisted of blood. The receptor's source is a woman younger than 35 with Graves' hyperthyroidism. In DNA form, the CDR3 reads TGCAGTGGTAGAGCGGGAGGCAACCCCAGGGAGCAGTTCTTC. It specifies CSGRAGGNPREQFF.